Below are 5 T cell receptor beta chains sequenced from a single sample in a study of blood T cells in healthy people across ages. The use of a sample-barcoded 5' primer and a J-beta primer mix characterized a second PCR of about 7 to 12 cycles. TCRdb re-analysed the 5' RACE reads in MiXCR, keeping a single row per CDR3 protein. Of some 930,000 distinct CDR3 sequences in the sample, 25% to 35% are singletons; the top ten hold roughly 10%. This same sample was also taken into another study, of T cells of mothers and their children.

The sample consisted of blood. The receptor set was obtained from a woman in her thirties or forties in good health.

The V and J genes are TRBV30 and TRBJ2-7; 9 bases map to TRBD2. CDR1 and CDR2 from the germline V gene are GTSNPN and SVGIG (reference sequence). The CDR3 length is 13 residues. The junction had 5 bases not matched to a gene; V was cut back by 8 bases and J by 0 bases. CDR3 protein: CAGLTSGSYEQYF. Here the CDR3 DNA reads TGTGCCGGGCTGACTAGCGGCTCCTACGAGCAGTACTTC.

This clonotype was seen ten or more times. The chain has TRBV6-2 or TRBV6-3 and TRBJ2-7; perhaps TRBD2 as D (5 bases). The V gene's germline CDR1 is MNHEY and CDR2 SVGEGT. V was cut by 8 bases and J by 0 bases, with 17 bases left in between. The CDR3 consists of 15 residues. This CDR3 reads CASLRTFGNSYEQYF. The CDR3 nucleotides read TGTGCCAGCCTCCGTACATTCGGGAACTCCTACGAGCAGTACTTC.

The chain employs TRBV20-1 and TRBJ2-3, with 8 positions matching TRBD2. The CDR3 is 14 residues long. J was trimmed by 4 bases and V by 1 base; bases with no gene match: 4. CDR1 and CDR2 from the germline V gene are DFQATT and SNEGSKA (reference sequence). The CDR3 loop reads CSARGAGGPDTQYF. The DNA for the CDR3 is TGCAGTGCTAGAGGCGCGGGAGGCCCAGATACGCAGTATTTT.

CDR3 coding DNA: TGCAGTGCTAGAGATGAGCCGACCCAGTACTTC. Encoded protein: CSARDEPTQYF. V usage is TRBV20-1 and J usage is TRBJ2-5, with no clear D. CDR3 length: 11 amino acids. The germline V gene encodes CDR1 DFQATT and CDR2 SNEGSKA (reference sequence). V lost 0 bases and J 7 bases, leaving 6 bases between the germline ends.

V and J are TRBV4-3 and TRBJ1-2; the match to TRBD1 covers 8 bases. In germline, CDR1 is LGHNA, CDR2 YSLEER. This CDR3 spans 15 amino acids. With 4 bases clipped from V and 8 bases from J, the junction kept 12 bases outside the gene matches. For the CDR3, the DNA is TGCGCCAGCAGCCCCGCTCGGACAGGGTTGGGGGGCTACACCTTC. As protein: CASSPARTGLGGYTF.